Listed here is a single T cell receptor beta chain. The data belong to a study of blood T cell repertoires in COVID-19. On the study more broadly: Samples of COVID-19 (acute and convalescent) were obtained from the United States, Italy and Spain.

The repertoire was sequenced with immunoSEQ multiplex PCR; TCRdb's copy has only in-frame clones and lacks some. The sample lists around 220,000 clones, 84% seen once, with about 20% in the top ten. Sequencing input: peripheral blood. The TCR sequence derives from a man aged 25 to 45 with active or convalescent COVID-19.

The CDR3 loop reads CASSLERDNQPQHF. The CDR3 DNA reads TGTGCCAGCAGCTTGGAGCGAGACAATCAGCCCCAGCATTTT. V and J are TRBV5-7 and TRBJ1-5, with D uncertain. TRBV5-7 is an ORF, with its function uncertain. CDR3 length: 14 residues. The V end lost 0 bases, the J end lost 3 bases, and 7 bases lay between the germline ends.